A single sample is the source of the 25 T cell receptor beta chains below, sequenced in a study of shared clonotypes between healthy human individuals. Method: immunoSEQ multiplex PCR; TCRdb's copy keeps in-frame clones and lacks some. The profile shows 1.5 million to 2.5 million clones, about 95% of them singletons. The naive CD8 fraction comprised CD45RO-negative cells positively selected for CCR7 and excluded terminally differentiated effector memory CD45RA+ cells. The sequencing sample was made of naive CD8+ T cells sorted from blood. These receptors were taken from a man younger than 35 in good health.

The chain has TRBV27 and TRBJ2-3, with unresolved D. Germline V gene data show CDR1 as MNHEY and CDR2 as SMNVEV (reference sequence). Trimming took off 1 base at V and 6 bases at J, with 17 bases between the two ends. The CDR3 covers 16 residues. CDR3 in DNA: TGTGCCAGCAGTTTATTTATCGACCCTCCCGGGGATACGCAGTATTTT. It specifies CASSLFIDPPGDTQYF.

The chain combines TRBV29-1 with TRBJ1-1; TRBD1 might be the D (6 bases). V lost 7 bases, J lost 1 base, and 10 bases lay in between. The length of the CDR3 is 12 residues. Germline CDR1 SQVTM, CDR2 ANQGSEA. The CDR3 sequence: CSALDRNTEAFF. The CDR3 bases are TGCAGCGCCCTGGACAGGAACACTGAAGCTTTCTTT.

The CDR3: CASSSPTGYTDTQYF. In nucleotides, the CDR3 is TGTGCCAGCAGTTCGCCAACAGGGTACACAGATACGCAGTATTTT. J is TRBJ2-3 and V is TRBV28, with a possible D match to TRBD1 (6 bases). The germline V gene has CDR1 MDHEN and CDR2 SYDVKM. There are 15 residues in the CDR3. Trimming shortened V by 4 bases and J by 2 bases, and 13 bases separated the two germline ends.

The chain links TRBV9 to TRBJ2-5; D is perhaps TRBD1 (6 bases). The CDR3 contains 13 residues. The V gene lost 3 bases and the J gene lost 2 bases, with 8 bases spanning the gap. Germline CDR1 is SGDLS and CDR2 is YYNGEE. The CDR3 loop reads CASSDGQQETQYF. Here the CDR3 DNA reads TGTGCCAGCAGCGACGGACAGCAAGAGACCCAGTACTTC.

The V gene is TRBV13, the J gene TRBJ1-2; D may be TRBD1 (6 bases). Trimming shortened V by 1 base and J by 6 bases, and 9 bases separated the two germline ends. Germline lookup yields CDR1 PRHDT and CDR2 FYEKMQ (reference sequence). The CDR3 loop spans 13 amino acids. As DNA, the CDR3 is TGTGCCAGCAGCTTAGACAGGGTGGATGGCTACACCTTC. It translates to CASSLDRVDGYTF.

Details on this clone: Other DNA sequences in this sample translate to the same CDR3. V gene TRBV28 combines with J gene TRBJ1-2; no firm D call. V was cut by 3 bases and J by 4 bases, with 6 bases left in between. The CDR3 is made up of 12 amino acids. Germline values: CDR1 MDHEN, CDR2 SYDVKM. In DNA form, the CDR3 reads TGTGCCAGCAGTTTGGGCTCCTATGGCTACACCTTC. Translation: CASSLGSYGYTF.

V is TRBV27 and J is TRBJ1-2; D gene uncertain. The CDR3 loop spans 15 amino acids. CDR1 MNHEY and CDR2 SMNVEV come from the germline V gene (reference sequence). Deletions cut 2 bases from V and 6 bases from J, with 16 bases between. CDR3 nucleotides: TGTGCCAGCAGTTTAACCATTGAGGGATCAGATGGCTACACCTTC. Its protein is CASSLTIEGSDGYTF.

V is TRBV20-1 and J is TRBJ2-2, with D unclear. The CDR3 extends over 11 amino acids. V was shortened by 6 bases and J by 3 bases, with 5 bases between the two germline ends. In germline, CDR1 is DFQATT, CDR2 SNEGSKA (reference sequence). The CDR3 sequence is CSAPDTGELFF. The CDR3 coding sequence is TGCAGTGCACCGGACACCGGGGAGCTGTTTTTT.

This clone came up once. The chain couples TRBV5-6 to TRBJ2-2; no firm D call. Germline V lookup: CDR1 SGHDT, CDR2 YYEEEE. Trimming shortened V by 2 bases and J by 1 base, and 9 bases separated the two germline ends. CDR3 length: 15 residues. The CDR3 region is CASSLRLVNTGELFF. In nucleotides, the CDR3 is TGTGCCAGCAGCTTACGACTGGTGAACACCGGGGAGCTGTTTTTT.

V usage is TRBV5-1 and J usage is TRBJ2-5; D uncertain. Deletions cut 0 bases from V and 2 bases from J, with 8 bases between. The germline V gene has CDR1 SGHRS and CDR2 YFSETQ. CDR3 length: 14 residues. This CDR3 is CASSLEYNQETQYF. The CDR3 nucleotides are TGCGCCAGCAGCTTGGAGTATAATCAAGAGACCCAGTACTTC.

The chain has TRBV7-8 and TRBJ2-7, with D perhaps TRBD1 (6 bases). V lost 5 bases and J 0 bases, leaving 11 bases between the germline ends. This CDR3 has 14 residues. Germline V gene lookup returns CDR1 SGHVS and CDR2 FQNEAQ. The CDR3 nucleotides read TGTGCCAGCAGCACCACAGGGCTCTCCTACGAGCAGTACTTC. It translates to CASSTTGLSYEQYF.

The chain employs TRBV19 and TRBJ2-2; tentatively, D is TRBD1 or TRBD2 (5 bases each). The V end lost 2 bases, the J end lost 5 bases, and 12 bases lay between the germline ends. CDR3 length: 15 residues. The germline gives CDR1 LNHDA, CDR2 SQIVND (reference sequence). CDR3: CASSIRGRGTGELFF. CDR3 nucleotide sequence: TGTGCCAGTAGTATAAGGGGAAGAGGGACCGGGGAGCTGTTTTTT.

This rearrangement joins TRBV29-1 to TRBJ1-2; 7 positions agree with TRBD1. The length of the CDR3 is 16 residues. In germline, CDR1 is SQVTM, CDR2 ANQGSEA. V lost 4 bases to trimming and J lost 4 bases; unmatched junction nucleotides: 15. The CDR3 sequence is CSVVRPGTDPTYGYTF. CDR3 in DNA: TGCAGCGTTGTCCGGCCCGGGACAGACCCAACCTATGGCTACACCTTC. The entire variable domain, with the rest obtained from reference TRBV29-1 and TRBJ1-2, is as follows: SAVISQKPSRDICQRGTSLTIQCQVDSQVTMMFWYRQQPGQSLTLIATANQGSEATYESGFVIDKFPISRPNLTFSTLTVSNMSPEDSSIYLCSVVRPGTDPTYGYTFGSGTRLTVV.

This clone was detected only a few times. The rearrangement joins TRBV4-1 to TRBJ1-2; 11 bases match TRBD1. After removal of 5 bases from V and 8 bases from J, the junction contained 4 bases not matched to a gene. Germline assignment: CDR1 MGHRA and CDR2 YSYEKL. This CDR3 region has 13 residues. The CDR3 DNA reads TGCGCCAGCAGCTCCGGGACAGGGGGAGGCTACACCTTC. Translation gives CASSSGTGGGYTF.

The chain uses TRBV27 and TRBJ1-6; D ambiguous. The CDR3 is 14 amino acids. Germline V gene lookup returns CDR1 MNHEY and CDR2 SMNVEV (reference sequence). The V end lost 3 bases, the J end lost 7 bases, and 10 bases lay between the germline ends. This CDR3 reads CASSLGRENSPLHF. For the CDR3, the DNA is TGTGCCAGCAGTTTGGGTCGGGAGAATTCACCCCTCCACTTT.

J is TRBJ1-1 and V is TRBV28; the D gene is possibly TRBD1 (6 bases). The V gene's germline CDR1 is MDHEN and CDR2 SYDVKM. V dropped 4 bases and J dropped 1 base, with 16 bases sitting between them. This CDR3 has 16 amino acids. CDR3 in amino acids: CASSYPSRGPNTEAFF. CDR3 nucleotide sequence: TGTGCCAGCAGTTACCCCTCCAGGGGCCCGAACACTGAAGCTTTCTTT.

V usage is TRBV5-6 and J usage is TRBJ1-2, with 7 positions matching TRBD1. V lost 3 bases to trimming and J lost 4 bases; unmatched junction nucleotides: 9. From germline, CDR1 is SGHDT and CDR2 YYEEEE. The CDR3 length is 15 residues. The CDR3 loop reads CASSSDRVQFYGYTF. CDR3 in DNA: TGTGCCAGCAGCTCAGACAGGGTTCAGTTCTATGGCTACACCTTC. Complete variable domain (other parts from reference TRBV5-6 and TRBJ1-2): DAGVTQSPTHLIKTRGQQVTLRCSPKSGHDTVSWYQQALGQGPQFIFQYYEEEERQRGNFPDRFSGHQFPNYSSELNVNALLLGDSALYLCASSSDRVQFYGYTFGSGTRLTVV.

The chain joins TRBV27 to TRBJ1-1, with D hard to call. Between the trimmed V and J ends, which lost 7 bases and 2 bases, there was a span of 11 bases. The CDR3 consists of 13 residues. CDR1 is MNHEY, CDR2 SMNVEV, per germline (reference sequence). CDR3 in DNA: TGTGCCAGCATTGACTCGGACAACACTGAAGCTTTCTTT. Translating it yields CASIDSDNTEAFF.

The sample holds one count of this clone. Other DNA sequences in the sample encode the same CDR3. This chain links TRBV19 with TRBJ2-7, with D tentatively TRBD1 (5 bases). The CDR3 sequence is 13 residues long. Germline V CDR1 and CDR2: LNHDA, SQIVND (reference sequence). V was trimmed by 5 bases and J by 3 bases, leaving 11 bases between them. DNA of the CDR3: TGTGCCAGTAGTCTCGACAGTAACTACGAGCAGTACTTC. Translation: CASSLDSNYEQYF.

In regard to this clone: Within the sample, other DNA sequences also encode this same CDR3. The gene calls are TRBV6-5 and TRBJ2-3, with 9 bases lining up with TRBD2. Germline CDR1 is MNHEY and CDR2 is SVGAGI. The junction had 4 bases not matched to a gene; V was cut back by 6 bases and J by 3 bases. The CDR3 runs to 14 residues. This CDR3 is CASSLTSGTDTQYF. The CDR3 DNA follows: TGTGCCAGCAGCCTGACTAGCGGAACAGATACGCAGTATTTT.

In DNA form, the CDR3 reads TGTGCCAGCAGTTGGGCGGAGGGGGTGAACACTGAAGCTTTCTTT. Its translation is CASSWAEGVNTEAFF. V gene TRBV6-5 combines with J gene TRBJ1-1; D is perhaps TRBD1 (6 bases). Trimming removed 4 bases from V and 0 bases from J, with 12 bases in between. Germline CDR1 is MNHEY and CDR2 is SVGAGI. The CDR3 totals 15 residues.

The V gene is TRBV5-5, the J gene TRBJ2-7; D may be TRBD2 (5 bases). This CDR3 contains 17 residues. CDR1 and CDR2 (germline): SGHKS, YYEKEE (reference sequence). V lost 2 bases and J lost 3, with 21 bases in between. CDR3 region: CASSFYRAPSGFYEQYF. DNA of the CDR3: TGTGCCAGCAGCTTCTATAGGGCACCCTCGGGGTTCTACGAGCAGTACTTC.

The rearrangement uses TRBV6-6 and TRBJ2-1; possibly TRBD2 for D (6 bases). The ends were cut back, 2 bases at V and 3 bases at J, with 14 bases in the middle. This CDR3 spans 16 amino acids. In germline, CDR1 is MNHNY, CDR2 SVGAGI (reference sequence). The CDR3 DNA is TGTGCCAGCAGTTACATTGATGCGGGGCTCTACAATGAGCAGTTCTTC. This sequence encodes CASSYIDAGLYNEQFF.

The chain joins TRBV5-6 to TRBJ1-2; D ambiguous. V was shortened by 4 bases and J by 5 bases, with 15 bases between the two germline ends. This CDR3 is 14 amino acids long. Germline loops: CDR1 SGHDT, CDR2 YYEEEE. The CDR3 loop is CASSQLTDHYGYTF. CDR3 coding DNA: TGTGCCAGCAGCCAACTGACGGATCATTATGGCTACACCTTC.

The chain employs TRBV28 and TRBJ2-7, with TRBD1 matching over 7 bases. This CDR3 has 14 amino acids. J lost 2 bases, V lost 5 bases, and 6 bases had no gene match. Germline V lookup: CDR1 MDHEN, CDR2 SYDVKM. The CDR3 loop is CASSLQGETYEQYF. Written as DNA, the CDR3 is TGTGCCAGCAGTCTTCAGGGGGAAACCTACGAGCAGTACTTC.